The 3 T cell receptor beta chains reported below all come from one sample, sequenced in a study of blood T cell repertoires in COVID-19. Libraries were prepared by immunoSEQ multiplex PCR; TCRdb keeps only in-frame clonotypes and omits some of them. Among hundreds of thousands of clones, 87% were seen once, and the ten largest hold about 12%. Specimen: peripheral blood. Receptor source: a woman aged 18-35 years who had recovered from COVID-19.

The chain combines TRBV9 with TRBJ2-7; TRBD2 might be the D (5 bases). Germline V CDR1 and CDR2: SGDLS, YYNGEE. The CDR3 runs to 14 residues. V dropped 0 bases and J dropped 4 bases, with 11 bases sitting between them. CDR3: CASSVELASYEQYF. The CDR3 bases are TGTGCCAGCAGCGTAGAGCTAGCATCGTACGAGCAGTACTTC.

The DNA of the CDR3 is TGTGCCAGCAGTTGGACAGGGGAACGGGGCTATGGCTACACCTTC. Protein sequence: CASSWTGERGYGYTF. The V gene is TRBV6-2 or TRBV6-3, the J gene TRBJ1-2; 9 bases match TRBD1. Per the germline V gene, CDR1 is MNHEY and CDR2 is SVGEGT. The trim removed 4 bases at V and 4 bases at J, leaving 7 bases unmatched. The CDR3 consists of 15 residues.

V and J are TRBV7-8 and TRBJ2-1, with 9 bases matching TRBD2. CDR3 length: 14 residues. Germline V gene data show CDR1 as SGHVS and CDR2 as FQNEAQ. J gave up 9 bases and V 2 bases, and 5 bases lay outside the gene matches. The CDR3 here is CASSLPAGGSEQFF. The CDR3 DNA reads as TGTGCCAGCAGCTTACCGGCGGGAGGGAGTGAGCAGTTCTTC. The full variable domain, with the rest looked up from reference TRBV7-8 and TRBJ2-1, is GAGVSQSPRYKVAKRGQDVALRCDPISGHVSLFWYQQALGQGPEFLTYFQNEAQLDKSGLPSDRFFAERPEGSVSTLKIQRTQQEDSAVYLCASSLPAGGSEQFFGPGTRLTVL.